Listed below are T cell receptor beta chains from one sample, sequenced in a study of T-cell memory formation after mild COVID-19. TCRdb analysed the 5' RACE reads with MiXCR anew, one entry per CDR3 protein. The table shows 400,000 to 550,000 distinct CDR3 sequences, with roughly 25% occurring only once. Sequencing input: PBMCs or a T cell subset sorted from them (not recorded which). The receptors originated from an adult woman who had mild COVID-19 (a few samples of this study predate the infection). Cell type and time point are not known. Each CDR3 is given with its conserved first and last residue. The D gene is left open where the match is weak. Size values are once, few and many counts, or a class for expanded clones, and some rows have none.

>TRBJ2-1|-|TRBV29-1|few
TGCAGCGTCCTCGTAGTGCGTGAGCAGTTCTTC
CSVLVVREQFF
>TRBJ1-1|TRBD1|TRBV5-1|-
TGCGCCAGCAGCATGACAGGGATAGGATTTGAAGCTTTCTTT
CASSMTGIGFEAFF
>TRBJ2-1|TRBD2|TRBV7-2|-
TGTGCCAGCAGCTTAGCTAGCGGGTCCACCTACAATGAGCAGTTCTTC
CASSLASGSTYNEQFF
>TRBJ1-6|TRBD1|TRBV7-6|few
TGTGCCAGCAGCTCCGGACAGGGGGCTGGCCCACCCCTCCACTTT
CASSSGQGAGPPLHF
>TRBJ2-3|-|TRBV12-3/TRBV12-4|once
TGTGCCAGCAGTTTAAACGTCCGACAGGGCACAGATACGCAGTATTTT
CASSLNVRQGTDTQYF
>TRBJ2-3|-|TRBV4-2|few
TGTGCCAGCAGCCAAGATTCGCTAAATCCTATTGGAGATACGCAGTATTTT
CASSQDSLNPIGDTQYF
>TRBJ1-1|TRBD1|TRBV5-1|many
TGTGCCAGCAGCTTACCAGGGGGCACTGAAGCTTTCTTT
CASSLPGGTEAFF
>TRBJ2-7|-|TRBV6-5|-
TGTGCCAGCAGTTACGATCCCGGGGCGTACAAGCAGTACTTC
CASSYDPGAYKQYF
>TRBJ2-7|-|TRBV25-1|few
TGTGCCAGCAGTGACCTGGACAGTCAAACGAGAGGGAAGCAGTACTTC
CASSDLDSQTRGKQYF
>TRBJ2-3|-|TRBV7-9|-
TGTGCCAGCAGCCATGGGGACGGTAGCACAGATACGCAGTATTTT
CASSHGDGSTDTQYF
>TRBJ2-7|-|TRBV20-1|-
TGCAGTGCCCGTAACAGGGTCTTGCCGTACGAGCAGTACTTC
CSARNRVLPYEQYF
>TRBJ2-7|-|TRBV24-1|-
TGTGCCACCAGTGATTCGGACAGTCCCACCTACGAGCAGTACTTC
CATSDSDSPTYEQYF
>TRBJ1-2|-|TRBV6-5|few
TGTGCCAGCAGTAGGGGGACCGATAGCATCTATGGCTACACCTTC
CASSRGTDSIYGYTF
>TRBJ1-3|-|TRBV20-1|few
TGCAGTGCTTTCGAAGGAAACACCATATATTTT
CSAFEGNTIYF
>TRBJ2-3|TRBD2|TRBV7-6|-
TGTGCCAGCAGCTTAAGCGGGGGGGCGCAGGATACGCAGTATTTT
CASSLSGGAQDTQYF
>TRBJ2-2|TRBD2|TRBV6-6|-
TGTGCCAGCAGCCCCGGACTAGCGGGAGGGCCGAACACCGGGGAGCTGTTTTTT
CASSPGLAGGPNTGELFF
>TRBJ1-2|TRBD1|TRBV6-6|-
TGTGCCAGCAGTTACTCCGCAGGGGGCGCGGTTGGCTACACCTTC
CASSYSAGGAVGYTF
>TRBJ2-7|-|TRBV5-1|-
TGCGCCAGCAGCTTAAAGGCAACTGGAGAGCAGTACTTC
CASSLKATGEQYF
>TRBJ2-5|TRBD2|TRBV4-3|-
TGCGCCAGCAGCCAAGGGGCGGGAGGAGAAGAGACCCAGTACTTC
CASSQGAGGEETQYF
>TRBJ1-3|-|TRBV6-1|-
TGTGCCAGCAGTGAAGCGCCGTGGGGCTCTGGAAACACCATATATTTT
CASSEAPWGSGNTIYF
>TRBJ1-1|-|TRBV7-2|-
TGTGCCAGCAGCTTAGCCTCTGGCAGCCAATATGAAGCTTTCTTT
CASSLASGSQYEAFF
>TRBJ2-4|TRBD2|TRBV20-1|-
TGCAGTGCTTTCCATCAACTAGCGGGAGGGCCGACGTTAGCCAAAAACATTCAGTACTTC
CSAFHQLAGGPTLAKNIQYF
>TRBJ2-3|-|TRBV11-1|few
TGTGCCAGCAGCCACCCTCCGGCGGATACGCAGTATTTT
CASSHPPADTQYF
>TRBJ2-4|-|TRBV11-2|-
TGTGCCAGCAGCCCGGGGCTGCGGAACATTCAGTACTTC
CASSPGLRNIQYF
>TRBJ1-6|-|TRBV2|once
TGTGCCAGCAGTGAAGCACCAGGGGTGAGGCCACCCCTCCACTTT
CASSEAPGVRPPLHF
>TRBJ2-3|-|TRBV7-2|few
TGTGCCAGCAGCCTAGAGCCGGGACACCTAGGCGGCACAGATACGCAGTATTTT
CASSLEPGHLGGTDTQYF
>TRBJ2-5|-|TRBV12-3/TRBV12-4|many
TGTGCCAGCAGTCTCTCGGGCCTTCGGAAAGAGACCCAGTACTTC
CASSLSGLRKETQYF
>TRBJ2-2|-|TRBV11-2|few
TGTGCCAGCAGCCGTACGGGGACCCAACCCGGGGAGCTGTTTTTT
CASSRTGTQPGELFF
>TRBJ2-5|-|TRBV7-6|-
TGTGCCAGCAGCTCCTATTGGAGGGAGGCAGAGACCCAGTACTTC
CASSSYWREAETQYF
>TRBJ1-1|-|TRBV6-1|-
TGTGCCAGCAGTGACGGGGACATTAAGGACTTTGAAGCTTTCTTT
CASSDGDIKDFEAFF
>TRBJ2-7|-|TRBV4-1|few
TGCGCCAGCAGCCCCGGGCCTCTCGACGGGTCCTACGAGCAGTACTTC
CASSPGPLDGSYEQYF
>TRBJ2-1|TRBD2|TRBV5-1|-
TGCGCCAGCAGCTTGGTTGCGGGAGGGGCCAATGAGCAGTTCTTC
CASSLVAGGANEQFF
>TRBJ1-1|TRBD1|TRBV29-1|few
TGCAGCGCCCAGACAGGGGGCGGCACTGAAGCTTTCTTT
CSAQTGGGTEAFF
>TRBJ2-1|TRBD1|TRBV6-5|-
TGTGCCAGCAGTTACTGGGACAGTCGGAATGAGCAGTTCTTC
CASSYWDSRNEQFF
>TRBJ1-2|-|TRBV19|-
TGTGCCAGTAGTATCCTCACAGGGTCGGCAGCTAACTATGGCTACACCTTC
CASSILTGSAANYGYTF
>TRBJ2-1|TRBD2|TRBV20-1|few
TGCAGTATTCCGGGACTAGCCCAAATTTACAATGAGCAGTTCTTC
CSIPGLAQIYNEQFF
>TRBJ1-4|TRBD1|TRBV5-1|-
TGCGCCAGCAGCCCGGAAGGGACAGGGTATGAAAAACTGTTTTTT
CASSPEGTGYEKLFF
>TRBJ1-2|-|TRBV7-2|-
TGTGCCAGCAGCCCGCCGCTCCGGGACTATGGCTACACCTTC
CASSPPLRDYGYTF
>TRBJ2-2|-|TRBV25-1|few
TGTGCCAGCAGTGAGTCCCACGGGGAGCTGTTTTTT
CASSESHGELFF
>TRBJ2-2|-|TRBV5-1|-
TGCGCCAGCAGTGTGAGGTGGGATACCGGGGAGCTGTTTTTT
CASSVRWDTGELFF